The entry below describes one T cell receptor (beta chain). Antigen unknown. The data were obtained in a study of beta chain features in type 1 diabetes. Study summary: Across every sample, 107,917,701 sorted cells were examined in total.

Germline assignment: CDR1 SGHNT and CDR2 YYREEE (reference sequence). V was pared by 4 bases and J by 5 bases, with 12 bases of the junction left unmatched. The CDR3 totals 16 residues. Study observations and caveats: The study found that naive, central memory and Treg TCRB repertoires appeared more similar in patients than in healthy donors. Patients with type 1 diabetes showed fewer VDJ junction insertions and more deletions.

Averaging approximately 0.11 L, one heparinised blood draw was given by each donor. Expressed TCRB transcripts were sequenced after all isolated RNA was converted to cDNA. Profiled with immunoSEQ multiplex PCR; TCRdb holds only in-frame clones, not every one. Among under 400,000 clones listed, roughly a fifth were seen once. The receptor comes from a woman aged 18-30 years in good health. Sequenced: naive CD4+ T cells from blood. V usage is TRBV5-4 and J usage is TRBJ2-5; 9 positions match TRBD2. CDR3 sequence: CASSGGLAHHAETQYF. In nucleotides, the CDR3 is TGTGCCAGCAGCGGGGGACTAGCCCATCATGCGGAGACCCAGTACTTC.